The TCR beta chain described here comes from a study of CD8+ T cells in alopecia areata. Study conclusions and caveats: With patients, TCR sharing proved less clear than in mice, a difference possibly related to HLA.

The V end lost 0 bases, the J end lost 2 bases, and 10 bases lay between the germline ends. CDR1 is SGHRS, CDR2 YFSETQ, per germline. The CDR3 runs 15 residues. Following extraction, RNA underwent reverse transcription to cDNA, which served as the sequencing template. Only in-frame clones appear in the TCRdb table, and some are missing; sequencing was by immunoSEQ multiplex PCR. The table has about 140,000 clones, 85% to 90% seen once. With respect to this clone: The antigen is undetermined.

Regarding treatment: oral pan-JAK inhibitor, 5-10 mg twice daily. The TCR originated in a human donor with alopecia areata. The chain has TRBV5-1 and TRBJ2-3; D is uncertain. The material sequenced was CD8+ T cells sorted from blood, taken at week 4, from a patient treated with tofacitinib. The CDR3, as DNA: TGCGCCAGCAGCTTGGAGTGGGTGCCCACAGATACGCAGTATTTT. Encoded protein: CASSLEWVPTDTQYF.